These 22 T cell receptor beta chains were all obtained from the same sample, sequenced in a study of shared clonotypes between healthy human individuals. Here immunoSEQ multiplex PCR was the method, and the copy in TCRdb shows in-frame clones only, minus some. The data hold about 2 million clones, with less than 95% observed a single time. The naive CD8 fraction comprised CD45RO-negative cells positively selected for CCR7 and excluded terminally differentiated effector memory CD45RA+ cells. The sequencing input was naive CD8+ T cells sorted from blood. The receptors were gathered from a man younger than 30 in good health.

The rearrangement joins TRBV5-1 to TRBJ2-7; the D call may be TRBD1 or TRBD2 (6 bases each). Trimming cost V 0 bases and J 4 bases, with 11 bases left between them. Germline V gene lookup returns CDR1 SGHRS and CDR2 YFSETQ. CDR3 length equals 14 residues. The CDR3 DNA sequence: TGCGCCAGCAGCTTGGCGGGGGCCCAGTACGAGCAGTACTTC. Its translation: CASSLAGAQYEQYF.

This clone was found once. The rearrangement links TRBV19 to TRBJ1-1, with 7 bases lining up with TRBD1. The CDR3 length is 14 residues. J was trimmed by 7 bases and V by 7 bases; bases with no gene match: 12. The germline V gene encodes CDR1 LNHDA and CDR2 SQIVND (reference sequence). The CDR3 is CASKPSATGVEAFF. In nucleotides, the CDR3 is TGTGCCAGTAAACCCTCAGCTACAGGGGTTGAAGCTTTCTTT. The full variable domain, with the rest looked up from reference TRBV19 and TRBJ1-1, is DGGITQSPKYLFRKEGQNVTLSCEQNLNHDAMYWYRQDPGQGLRLIYYSQIVNDFQKGDIAEGYSVSREKKESFPLTVTSAQKNPTAFYLCASKPSATGVEAFFGQGTRLTVV.

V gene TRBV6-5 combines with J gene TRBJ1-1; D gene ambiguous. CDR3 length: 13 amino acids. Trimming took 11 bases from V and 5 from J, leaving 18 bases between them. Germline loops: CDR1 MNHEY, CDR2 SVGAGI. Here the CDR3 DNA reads TGTGCCGCCAGTCCGGGCGTGAGGACTGAAGCTTTCTTT. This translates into CAASPGVRTEAFF.

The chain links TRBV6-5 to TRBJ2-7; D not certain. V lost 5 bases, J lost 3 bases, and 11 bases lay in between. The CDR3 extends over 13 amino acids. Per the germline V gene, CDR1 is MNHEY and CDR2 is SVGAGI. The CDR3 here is CASSLGGFYEQYF. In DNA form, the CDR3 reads TGTGCCAGCAGTCTTGGCGGATTCTACGAGCAGTACTTC.

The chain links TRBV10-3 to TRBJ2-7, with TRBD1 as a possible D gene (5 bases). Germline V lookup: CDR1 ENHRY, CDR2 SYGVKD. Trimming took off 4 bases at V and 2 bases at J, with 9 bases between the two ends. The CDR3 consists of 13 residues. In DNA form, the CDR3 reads TGTGCCATCAGTGCCGGACATGCCTACGAGCAGTACTTC. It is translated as CAISAGHAYEQYF.

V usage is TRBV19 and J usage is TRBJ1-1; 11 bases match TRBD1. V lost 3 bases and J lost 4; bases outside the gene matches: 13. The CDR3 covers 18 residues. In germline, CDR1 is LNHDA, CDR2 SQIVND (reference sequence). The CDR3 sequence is CASSIPRTGGIKSTEAFF. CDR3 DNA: TGTGCCAGTAGTATCCCCCGGACAGGGGGCATTAAGAGCACTGAAGCTTTCTTT.

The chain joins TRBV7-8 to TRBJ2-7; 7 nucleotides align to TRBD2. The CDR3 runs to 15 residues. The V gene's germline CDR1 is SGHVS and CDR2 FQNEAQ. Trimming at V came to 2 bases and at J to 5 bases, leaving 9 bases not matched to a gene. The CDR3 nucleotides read TGTGCCAGCAGCTTACCGGCGGGAGCGTTGCACGAGCAGTACTTC. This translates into CASSLPAGALHEQYF.

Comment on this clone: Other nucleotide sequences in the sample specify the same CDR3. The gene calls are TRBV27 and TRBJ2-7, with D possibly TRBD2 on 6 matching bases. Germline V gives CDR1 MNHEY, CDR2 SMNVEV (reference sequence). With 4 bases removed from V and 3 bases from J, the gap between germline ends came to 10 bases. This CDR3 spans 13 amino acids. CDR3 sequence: CASSYGSGYEQYF. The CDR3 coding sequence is TGTGCCAGCAGTTACGGTAGCGGCTACGAGCAGTACTTC.

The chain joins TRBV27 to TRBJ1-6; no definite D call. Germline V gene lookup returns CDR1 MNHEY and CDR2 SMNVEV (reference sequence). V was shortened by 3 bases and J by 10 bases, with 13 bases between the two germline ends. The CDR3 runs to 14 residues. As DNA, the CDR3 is TGTGCCAGCAGTTTTTACCCCGAGGAATCACCCCTCCACTTT. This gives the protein CASSFYPEESPLHF.

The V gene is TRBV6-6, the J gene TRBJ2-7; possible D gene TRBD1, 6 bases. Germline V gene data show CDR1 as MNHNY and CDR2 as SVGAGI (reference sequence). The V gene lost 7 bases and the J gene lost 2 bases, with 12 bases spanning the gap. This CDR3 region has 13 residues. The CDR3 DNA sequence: TGTGCCAGCATCTCCGGACAGCCCTACGAGCAGTACTTC. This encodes CASISGQPYEQYF.

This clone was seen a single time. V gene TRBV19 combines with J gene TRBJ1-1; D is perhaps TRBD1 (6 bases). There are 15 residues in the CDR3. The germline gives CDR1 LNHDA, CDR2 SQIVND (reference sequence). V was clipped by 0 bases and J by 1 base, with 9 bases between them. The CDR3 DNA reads TGTGCCAGTAGTATAGATCAACAGGGGAACACTGAAGCTTTCTTT. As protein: CASSIDQQGNTEAFF.

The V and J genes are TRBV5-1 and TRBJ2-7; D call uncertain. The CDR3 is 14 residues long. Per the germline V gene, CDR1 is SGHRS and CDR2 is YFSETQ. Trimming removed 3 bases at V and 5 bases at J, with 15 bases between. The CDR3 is CASSSYTAEDEQYF. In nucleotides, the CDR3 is TGCGCCAGCAGCTCCTATACAGCTGAGGACGAGCAGTACTTC.

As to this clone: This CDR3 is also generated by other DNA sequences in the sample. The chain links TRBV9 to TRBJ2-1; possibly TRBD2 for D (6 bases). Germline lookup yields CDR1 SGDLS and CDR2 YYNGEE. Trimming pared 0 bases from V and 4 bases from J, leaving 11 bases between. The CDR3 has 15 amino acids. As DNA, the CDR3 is TGTGCCAGCAGCGTAGATAGCGGAGTATACAATGAGCAGTTCTTC. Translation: CASSVDSGVYNEQFF.

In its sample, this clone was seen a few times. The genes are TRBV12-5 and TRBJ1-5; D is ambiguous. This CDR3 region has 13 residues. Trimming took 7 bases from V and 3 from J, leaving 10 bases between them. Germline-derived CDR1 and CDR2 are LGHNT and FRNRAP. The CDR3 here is CASALGDNQPQHF. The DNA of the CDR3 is TGTGCTAGTGCCCTCGGGGACAATCAGCCCCAGCATTTT.

The CDR3 DNA reads TGCGCCAGCAGCCTTCGGGACGGATCAAAAGAGACCCAGTACTTC. Translation: CASSLRDGSKETQYF. The rearrangement uses TRBV23-1 and TRBJ2-5; the D call may be TRBD1 or TRBD2 (5 bases each). TRBV23-1 is known as an ORF, though its function is uncertain. The CDR3 sequence is 15 residues long. V was clipped by 6 bases and J by 3 bases, with 17 bases between them.

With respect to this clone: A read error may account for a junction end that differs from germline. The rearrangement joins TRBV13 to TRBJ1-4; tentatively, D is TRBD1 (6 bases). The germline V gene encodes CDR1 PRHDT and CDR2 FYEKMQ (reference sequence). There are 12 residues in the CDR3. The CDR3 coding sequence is TGTGCCAGCAGCATAGGCCCCGACAGGCCGCATTTT. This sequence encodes CASSIGPDRPHF. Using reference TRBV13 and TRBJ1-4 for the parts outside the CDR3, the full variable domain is AAGVIQSPRHLIKEKRETATLKCYPIPRHDTVYWYQQGPGQDPQFLISFYEKMQSDKGSIPDRFSAQQFSDYHSELNMSSLELGDSALYFCASSIGPDRPHFGSGTQLSVL.

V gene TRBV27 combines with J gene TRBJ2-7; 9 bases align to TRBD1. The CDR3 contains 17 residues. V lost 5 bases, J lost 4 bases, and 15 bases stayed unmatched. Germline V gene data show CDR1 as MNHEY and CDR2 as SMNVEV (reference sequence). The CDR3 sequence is CASSTSPPGTGLYEQYF. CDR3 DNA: TGTGCCAGCAGTACCTCTCCGCCCGGGACAGGGTTATACGAGCAGTACTTC.

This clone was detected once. The CDR3 sequence is CASSQDRLAGEQYF. The CDR3 DNA sequence: TGCGCCAGCAGCCAAGATCGGCTAGCGGGCGAGCAGTACTTC. The chain is built from TRBV4-3 and TRBJ2-7, with TRBD2 identical over 8 bases. The CDR3 sequence is 14 residues long. V was clipped by 0 bases and J by 6 bases; unmatched bases: 4. Germline V gene sequence: CDR1 LGHNA, CDR2 YSLEER.

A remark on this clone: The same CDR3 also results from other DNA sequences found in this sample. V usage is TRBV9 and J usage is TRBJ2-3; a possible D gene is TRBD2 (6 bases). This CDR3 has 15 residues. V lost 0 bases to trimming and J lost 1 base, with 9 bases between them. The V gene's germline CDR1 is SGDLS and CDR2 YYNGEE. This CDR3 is CASSVGGGGTDTQYF. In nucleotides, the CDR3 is TGTGCCAGCAGCGTAGGAGGCGGGGGCACAGATACGCAGTATTTT.

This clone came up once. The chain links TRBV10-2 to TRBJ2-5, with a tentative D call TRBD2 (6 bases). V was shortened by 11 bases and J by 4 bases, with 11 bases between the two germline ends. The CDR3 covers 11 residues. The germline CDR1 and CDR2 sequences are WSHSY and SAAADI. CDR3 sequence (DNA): TGCGCCGCTGGGACTTCAGAGACCCAGTACTTC. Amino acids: CAAGTSETQYF.

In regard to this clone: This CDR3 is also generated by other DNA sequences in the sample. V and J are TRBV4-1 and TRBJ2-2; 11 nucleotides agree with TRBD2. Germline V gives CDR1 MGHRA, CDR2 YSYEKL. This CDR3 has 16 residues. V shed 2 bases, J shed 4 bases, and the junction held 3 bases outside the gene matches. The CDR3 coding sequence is TGCGCCAGCAGCCAATCCGGGACTAGCGGCACCGGGGAGCTGTTTTTT. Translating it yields CASSQSGTSGTGELFF.

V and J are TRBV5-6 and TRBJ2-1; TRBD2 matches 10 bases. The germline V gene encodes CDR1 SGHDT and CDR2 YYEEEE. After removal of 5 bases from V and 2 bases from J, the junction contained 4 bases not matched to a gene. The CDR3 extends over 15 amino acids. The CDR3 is CASRYGLAAYNEQFF. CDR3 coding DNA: TGTGCCAGCAGGTACGGACTAGCGGCCTACAATGAGCAGTTCTTC.